These T cell receptor beta chains were read from a single sample in a study of regulatory T cells in long-lasting Graves disease. TCRdb reprocessed the multiplex PCR reads via MiXCR and lists one record per CDR3 protein. The sample has roughly 490,000 distinct CDR3 sequences; roughly 23% are singletons. Here the sequenced sample was peripheral blood mononuclear cells (PBMCs), taken when the disease was refractory, from a patient treated with antithyroid drugs. These receptors were collected from a female donor with Graves disease. Each CDR3 is given with its conserved first and last residue. Each record gives: V gene, clone size, D gene, J gene, CDR3 protein, CDR3 DNA. The D gene is left open where the match is weak. For some rows the clone size is stated as once, few or many, or as a class when expanded; others skip it.

TRBV28	many	NA	TRBJ2-4	CASSRANQNIQYF	TGTGCCAGCAGCCGGGCCAACCAAAACATTCAGTACTTC
TRBV6-1	few	TRBD1	TRBJ1-1	CASSPLDRGNTEAFF	TGTGCCAGCAGCCCGCTGGACAGGGGGAACACTGAAGCTTTCTTT
TRBV7-9	NA	NA	TRBJ2-3	CASSYPWVAAPVHTDTQYF	TGTGCCAGCAGCTACCCGTGGGTAGCGGCACCGGTCCACACAGATACGCAGTATTTT
TRBV9	NA	TRBD2	TRBJ2-5	CASSVAPSGRGQETQYF	TGTGCCAGCAGCGTCGCTCCTAGCGGGAGGGGCCAAGAGACCCAGTACTTC
TRBV7-9	few	TRBD1	TRBJ1-5	CASSSIRGTGQNQPQHF	TGTGCCAGCAGCTCAATTAGGGGGACAGGGCAGAATCAGCCCCAGCATTTT
TRBV5-1	NA	NA	TRBJ1-2	CASSDGRGNYGYTF	TGCGCCAGCAGCGACGGCAGGGGTAACTATGGCTACACCTTC
TRBV7-2	NA	TRBD2	TRBJ2-5	CASSWGGGFRETQYF	TGTGCCAGCAGCTGGGGGGGGGGGTTTAGAGAGACCCAGTACTTC
TRBV20-1	few	NA	TRBJ1-1	CSARVGANTEAFF	TGCAGTGCTAGAGTTGGGGCTAACACTGAAGCTTTCTTT
TRBV4-3	NA	NA	TRBJ1-1	CASSQDWGNTEAFF	TGCGCCAGCAGCCAGGACTGGGGGAACACTGAAGCTTTCTTT
TRBV7-3	NA	NA	TRBJ2-1	CASSPQRGIGEQFF	TGTGCCAGCAGCCCCCAGCGCGGCATAGGAGAGCAGTTCTTC
TRBV7-2	few	NA	TRBJ1-1	CASTPSPAARTEAFF	TGTGCCAGCACCCCGTCACCAGCGGCGAGGACTGAAGCTTTCTTT
TRBV6-1	many	NA	TRBJ2-7	CASTQPGETYEQYF	TGTGCCAGCACCCAGCCAGGGGAGACCTACGAGCAGTACTTC
TRBV2	many	TRBD1	TRBJ1-6	CASSGQGRGQSALHF	TGTGCCAGCAGTGGTCAAGGGAGGGGGCAATCGGCCCTCCACTTT
TRBV10-3	few	TRBD2	TRBJ2-3	CATQGRGEEDTQYF	TGTGCCACCCAGGGGCGGGGGGAAGAAGATACGCAGTATTTT
TRBV7-6	NA	NA	TRBJ1-1	CASSLERGATKAFF	TGTGCCAGCAGCTTAGAACGGGGGGCCACTAAAGCTTTCTTT
TRBV5-1	NA	TRBD1	TRBJ1-2	CASTLRTGADYGYTF	TGCGCCAGCACCCTAAGGACAGGGGCTGATTATGGCTACACCTTC
TRBV19	NA	NA	TRBJ2-7	CASSIDLARDYEQYF	TGTGCCAGTAGTATAGATCTCGCCAGGGATTACGAGCAGTACTTC
TRBV7-9	NA	NA	TRBJ2-7	CASSSTGLGGGEQYF	TGTGCCAGCAGCTCCACTGGACTTGGGGGAGGTGAGCAGTACTTC
TRBV7-2	NA	NA	TRBJ1-1	CASSAGPNTEAFF	TGTGCCAGCAGCGCGGGGCCGAACACTGAAGCTTTCTTT
TRBV19	NA	NA	TRBJ1-5	CASGRDANQPQHF	TGTGCCAGTGGGAGGGACGCTAATCAGCCCCAGCATTTT
TRBV11-3	few	NA	TRBJ2-7	CASSSSKGGEQYF	TGTGCCAGCAGCTCTTCGAAAGGGGGGGAGCAGTACTTC
TRBV7-8	few	NA	TRBJ2-1	CASSLTRGLGFF	TGTGCCAGCAGCTTAACGCGGGGGCTTGGGTTCTTC
TRBV7-2	NA	NA	TRBJ2-3	CASSLEPSADTQYF	TGTGCCAGCAGCTTAGAACCCAGTGCAGATACGCAGTATTTT
TRBV30	NA	TRBD1	TRBJ1-2	CACRGRGRSGYTF	TGTGCCTGCCGGGGCAGGGGGCGAAGTGGCTACACCTTC
TRBV7-6	few	NA	TRBJ2-2	CASSLVPTGLDNTGELFF	TGTGCCAGCAGCTTGGTACCCACGGGACTCGATAACACCGGGGAGCTGTTTTTT
TRBV5-1	NA	NA	TRBJ1-1	CASSWIIGAEAFF	TGCGCCAGCAGCTGGATTATAGGCGCTGAAGCTTTCTTT
TRBV28	many	TRBD1	TRBJ2-1	CASFAEDRVTGNEQFF	TGTGCCAGTTTTGCGGAGGACAGGGTGACGGGCAATGAGCAGTTCTTC
TRBV28	many	NA	TRBJ1-2	CASSLSGIRGYGYTF	TGTGCCAGCAGTTTATCCGGAATCAGGGGTTATGGCTACACCTTC
TRBV6-1	NA	NA	TRBJ1-5	CASSLPVGPQHF	TGTGCCAGCAGTCTGCCAGTAGGGCCCCAGCATTTT
TRBV28	many	NA	TRBJ2-2	CASSPPLIQGRGELFF	TGTGCCAGCAGCCCCCCACTGATACAGGGGAGGGGGGAGCTGTTTTTT